This TCR beta chain is drawn from a study of CD8 T cells in ankylosing spondylitis. Study results and limitations: A subset of motif variants has previously been described in the synovial fluid and blood of reactive arthritis. Significant enrichment of disease-linked clones was reportedly seen in matched ankylosing spondylitis synovial fluid.

Germline CDR1 and CDR2: ENHRY and SYGVKD. V was cut by 10 bases and J by 3 bases, with 18 bases left in between. The CDR3 loop spans 14 amino acids. TCRdb ran MiXCR on the 5' RACE reads and lists one entry per CDR3 protein. The table records about 250,000 distinct CDR3 sequences, roughly 8.2% of them present only once. Many counts were recorded for this clonotype. The antigen is unknown. The sequence was obtained from a female donor with ankylosing spondylitis or in good health (not recorded which). The source material was blood, either unsorted or a sorted T cell fraction (not recorded which). The chain joins TRBV10-3 to TRBJ1-1, with unresolved D. CDR3 region: CARNSTPSDTEAFF. CDR3 DNA sequence: TGTGCCAGGAACTCGACTCCTTCCGACACTGAAGCTTTCTTT.